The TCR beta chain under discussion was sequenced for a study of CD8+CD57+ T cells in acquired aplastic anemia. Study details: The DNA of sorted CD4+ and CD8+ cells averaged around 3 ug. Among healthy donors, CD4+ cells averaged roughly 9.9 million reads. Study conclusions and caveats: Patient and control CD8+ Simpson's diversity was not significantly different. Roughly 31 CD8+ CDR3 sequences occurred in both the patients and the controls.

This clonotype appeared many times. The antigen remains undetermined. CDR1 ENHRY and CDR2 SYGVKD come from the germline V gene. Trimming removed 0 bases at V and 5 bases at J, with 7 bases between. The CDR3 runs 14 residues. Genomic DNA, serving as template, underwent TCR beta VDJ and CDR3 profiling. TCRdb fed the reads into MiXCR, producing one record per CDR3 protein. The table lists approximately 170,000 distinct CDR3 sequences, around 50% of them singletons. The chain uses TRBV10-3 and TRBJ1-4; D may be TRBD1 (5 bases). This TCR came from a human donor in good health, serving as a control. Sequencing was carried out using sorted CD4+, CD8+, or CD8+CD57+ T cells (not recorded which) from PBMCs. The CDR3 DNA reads TGTGCCATCAGTGAGTCTAGGACAAATGAAAAACTGTTTTTT. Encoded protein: CAISESRTNEKLFF.